The subject of this entry is one TCR beta chain. Its antigen is unknown. This entry comes from a study of identical twins. A universal primer site was incorporated via template switching, and the cDNA contained unique molecular identifiers. TCRdb re-analysed the 5' RACE reads in MiXCR, keeping a single row per CDR3 protein. In the table there are 500,000 to 650,000 distinct CDR3 sequences, about 7.6% of which are singletons. Study results and limitations: The analysis was cross-sectional rather than longitudinal within donors. Out-of-frame alpha sequences common to twins exhibited an excess of low generation probability. The more abundant beta clonotypes in cord blood had fewer insertions, and memory repertoires did not show this.

Germline CDR1 is SGHDN and CDR2 is FVKESK. CDR3 length equals 17 residues. Trimming at V came to 3 bases and at J to 1 base, leaving 8 bases not matched to a gene. This same sample was also part of a study on yellow fever vaccine responses in identical twins.

This chain joins TRBV14 and TRBJ2-2; 7 bases line up with TRBD1. Sample: PBMCs. The receptor comes from a woman under 30 in good health. CDR3 bases: TGTGCCAGCAGCCAGGACATCGGGACAGTGAACACCGGGGAGCTGTTTTTT. Translating gives CASSQDIGTVNTGELFF. Supplemented by reference TRBV14 and TRBJ2-2, the full variable domain reads EAGVTQFPSHSVIEKGQTVTLRCDPISGHDNLYWYRRVMGKEIKFLLHFVKESKQDESGMPNNRFLAERTGGTYSTLKVQPAELEDSGVYFCASSQDIGTVNTGELFFGEGSRLTVL.